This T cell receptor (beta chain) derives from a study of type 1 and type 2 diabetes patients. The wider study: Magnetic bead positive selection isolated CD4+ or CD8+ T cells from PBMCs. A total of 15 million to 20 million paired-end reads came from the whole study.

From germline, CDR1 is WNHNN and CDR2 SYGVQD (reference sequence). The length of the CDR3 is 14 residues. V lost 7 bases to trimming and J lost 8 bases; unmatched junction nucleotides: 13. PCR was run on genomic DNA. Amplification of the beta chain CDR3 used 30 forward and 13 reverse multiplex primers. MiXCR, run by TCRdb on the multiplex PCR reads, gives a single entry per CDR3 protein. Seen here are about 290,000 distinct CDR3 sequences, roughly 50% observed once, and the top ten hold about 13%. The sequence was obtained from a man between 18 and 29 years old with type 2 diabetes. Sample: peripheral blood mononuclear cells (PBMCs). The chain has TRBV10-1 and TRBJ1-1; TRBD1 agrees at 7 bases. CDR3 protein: CASTGTDRPWEAFF. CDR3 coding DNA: TGCGCCAGCACCGGGACAGACCGTCCCTGGGAAGCTTTCTTT.